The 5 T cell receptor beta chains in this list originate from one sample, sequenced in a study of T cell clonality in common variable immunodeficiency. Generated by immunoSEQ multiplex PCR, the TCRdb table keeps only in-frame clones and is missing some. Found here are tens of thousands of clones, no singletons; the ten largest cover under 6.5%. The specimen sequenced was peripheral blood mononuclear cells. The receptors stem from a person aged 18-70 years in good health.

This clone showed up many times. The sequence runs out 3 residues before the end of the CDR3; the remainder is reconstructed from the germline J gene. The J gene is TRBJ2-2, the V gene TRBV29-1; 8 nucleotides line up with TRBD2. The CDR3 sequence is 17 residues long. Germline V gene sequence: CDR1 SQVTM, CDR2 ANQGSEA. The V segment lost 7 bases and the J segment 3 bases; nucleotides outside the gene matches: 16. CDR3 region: CSAVSGKQSADTGELFF. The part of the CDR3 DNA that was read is TGCAGCGCCGTTAGCGGGAAACAAAGTGCGGACACCGGGGAG.

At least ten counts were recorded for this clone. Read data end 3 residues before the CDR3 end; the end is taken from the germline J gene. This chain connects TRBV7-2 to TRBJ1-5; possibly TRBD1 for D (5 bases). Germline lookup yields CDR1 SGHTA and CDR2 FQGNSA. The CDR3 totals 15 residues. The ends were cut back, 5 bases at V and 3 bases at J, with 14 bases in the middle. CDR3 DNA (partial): TGTGCCAGCAGCACGAGGGGTGGCCCCAATCAGCCC. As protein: CASSTRGGPNQP. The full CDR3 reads CASSTRGGPNQPQHF.

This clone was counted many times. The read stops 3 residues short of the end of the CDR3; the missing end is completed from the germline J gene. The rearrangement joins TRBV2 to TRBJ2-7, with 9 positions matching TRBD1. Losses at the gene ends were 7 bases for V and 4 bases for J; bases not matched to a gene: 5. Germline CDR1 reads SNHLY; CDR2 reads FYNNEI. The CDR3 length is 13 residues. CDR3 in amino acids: CASIVDRGYEQYF. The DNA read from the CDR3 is TGTGCCAGCATTGTGGACAGGGGATACGAG.

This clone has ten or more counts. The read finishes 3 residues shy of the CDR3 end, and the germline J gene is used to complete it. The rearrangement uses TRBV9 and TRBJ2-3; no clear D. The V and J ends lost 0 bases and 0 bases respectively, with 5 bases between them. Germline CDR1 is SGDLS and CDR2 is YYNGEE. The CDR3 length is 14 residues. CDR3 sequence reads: CASSVADSTDTQYF. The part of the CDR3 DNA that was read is TGTGCCAGCAGCGTAGCAGATAGCACAGATACG.

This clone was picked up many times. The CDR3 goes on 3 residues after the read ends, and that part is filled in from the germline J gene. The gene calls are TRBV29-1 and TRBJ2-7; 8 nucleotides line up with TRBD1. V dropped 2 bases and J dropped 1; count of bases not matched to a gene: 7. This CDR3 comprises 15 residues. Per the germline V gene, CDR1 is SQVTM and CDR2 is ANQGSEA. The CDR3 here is CSVETRQGLSYEQYF. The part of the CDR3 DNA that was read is TGCAGCGTTGAAACAAGACAGGGGCTTTCCTACGAG.